The clone carrying this T cell receptor beta chain showed up many times. Its antigen is currently unknown. These data originate in a study of CD8 T cells in ankylosing spondylitis. Findings of the study overall: Earlier authors reported some of these motif variants in reactive arthritis synovial fluid and blood. Among TCR beta sequences, a motif of eight highly homologous variants appeared characteristic of ankylosing spondylitis blood.

5'-RACE, quantitative and with molecular barcodes, yielded the TCR beta libraries. TCRdb reanalysed the 5' RACE reads using MiXCR and keeps one entry per CDR3 protein. Among roughly 250,000 distinct CDR3 sequences listed, around 7.8% were seen once. This CDR3 is built from 12 residues. CDR1 SEHNR and CDR2 FQNEAQ come from the germline V gene (reference sequence). Trimming left V 5 bases short and J 10 bases short, with 12 bases between. Sequencing used blood, either unsorted or a sorted T cell fraction (not recorded which). The rearrangement joins TRBV7-9 to TRBJ2-1; weak D call: TRBD2 (5 bases). This TCR derives from a male donor with ankylosing spondylitis or in good health (not recorded which). The CDR3: CASSPGLGEQFF. CDR3 DNA sequence: TGTGCCAGCAGCCCTGGACTGGGAGAGCAGTTCTTC.